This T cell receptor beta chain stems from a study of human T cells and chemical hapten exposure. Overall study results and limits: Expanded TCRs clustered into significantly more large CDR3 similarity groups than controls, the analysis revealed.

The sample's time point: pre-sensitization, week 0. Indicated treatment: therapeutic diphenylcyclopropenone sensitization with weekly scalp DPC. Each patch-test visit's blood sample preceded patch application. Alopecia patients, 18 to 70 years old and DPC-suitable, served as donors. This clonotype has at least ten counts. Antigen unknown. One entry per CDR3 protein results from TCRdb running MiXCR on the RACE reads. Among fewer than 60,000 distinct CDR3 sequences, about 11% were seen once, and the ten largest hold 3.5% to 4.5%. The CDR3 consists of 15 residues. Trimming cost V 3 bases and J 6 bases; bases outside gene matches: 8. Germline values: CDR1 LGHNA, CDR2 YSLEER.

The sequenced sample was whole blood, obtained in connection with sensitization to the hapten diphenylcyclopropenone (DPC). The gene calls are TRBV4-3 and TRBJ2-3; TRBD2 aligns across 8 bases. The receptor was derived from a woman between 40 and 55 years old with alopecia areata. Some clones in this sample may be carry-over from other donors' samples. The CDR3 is CASSHGLAGGDTQYF. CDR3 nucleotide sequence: TGCGCCAGCAGCCATGGACTAGCAGGAGGGGATACGCAGTATTTT.